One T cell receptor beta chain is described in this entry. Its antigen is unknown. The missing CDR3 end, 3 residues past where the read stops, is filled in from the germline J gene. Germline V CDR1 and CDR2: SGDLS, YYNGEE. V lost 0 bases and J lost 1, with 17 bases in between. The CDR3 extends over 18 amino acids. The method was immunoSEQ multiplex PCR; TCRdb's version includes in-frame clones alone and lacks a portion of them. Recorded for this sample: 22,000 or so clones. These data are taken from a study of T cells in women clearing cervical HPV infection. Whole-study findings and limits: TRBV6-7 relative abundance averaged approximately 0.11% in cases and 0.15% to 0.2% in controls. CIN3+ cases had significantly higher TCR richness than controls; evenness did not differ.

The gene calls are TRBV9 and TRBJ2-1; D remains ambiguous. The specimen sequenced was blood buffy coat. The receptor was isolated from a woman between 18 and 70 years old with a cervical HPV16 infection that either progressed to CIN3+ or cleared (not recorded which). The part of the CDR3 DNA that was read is TGTGCCAGCAGCGTAGAACCAAAACGAGGTTGGTCCTACAATGAG. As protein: CASSVEPKRGWSYNE. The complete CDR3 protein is CASSVEPKRGWSYNEQFF.